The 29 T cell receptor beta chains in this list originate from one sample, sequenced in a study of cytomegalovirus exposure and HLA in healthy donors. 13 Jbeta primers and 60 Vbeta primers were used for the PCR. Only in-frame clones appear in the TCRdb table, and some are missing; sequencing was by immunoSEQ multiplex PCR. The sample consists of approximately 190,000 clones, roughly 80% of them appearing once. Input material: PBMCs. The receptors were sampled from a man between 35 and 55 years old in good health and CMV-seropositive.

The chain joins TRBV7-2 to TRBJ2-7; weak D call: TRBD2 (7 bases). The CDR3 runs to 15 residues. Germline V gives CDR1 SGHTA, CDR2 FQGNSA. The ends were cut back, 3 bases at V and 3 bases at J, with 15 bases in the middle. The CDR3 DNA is TGTGCCAGCAGCTTGGTACCCGGGGGGCTCTACGAGCAGTACTTC. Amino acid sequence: CASSLVPGGLYEQYF. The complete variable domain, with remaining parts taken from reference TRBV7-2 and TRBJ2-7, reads GAGVSQSPSNKVTEKGKDVELRCDPISGHTALYWYRQSLGQGLEFLIYFQGNSAPDKSGLPSDRFSAERTGGSVSTLTIQRTQQEDSAVYLCASSLVPGGLYEQYFGPGTRLTVT.

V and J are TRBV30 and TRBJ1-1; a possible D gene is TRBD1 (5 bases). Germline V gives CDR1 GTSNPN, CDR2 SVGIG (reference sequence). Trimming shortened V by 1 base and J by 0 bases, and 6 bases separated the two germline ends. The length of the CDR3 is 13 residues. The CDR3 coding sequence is TGTGCCTGGAGTGACAGGTTGAACACTGAAGCTTTCTTT. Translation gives CAWSDRLNTEAFF.

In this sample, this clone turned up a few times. The DNA for the CDR3 is TGTGCCACTCGGGACAATTCTAATGAAAAACTGTTTTTT. Amino acids: CATRDNSNEKLFF. The chain uses TRBV10-3 and TRBJ1-4, with TRBD1 as a possible D gene (6 bases). Germline V gene lookup returns CDR1 ENHRY and CDR2 SYGVKD. V lost 10 bases and J lost 3, with 12 bases in between. The CDR3 consists of 13 residues.

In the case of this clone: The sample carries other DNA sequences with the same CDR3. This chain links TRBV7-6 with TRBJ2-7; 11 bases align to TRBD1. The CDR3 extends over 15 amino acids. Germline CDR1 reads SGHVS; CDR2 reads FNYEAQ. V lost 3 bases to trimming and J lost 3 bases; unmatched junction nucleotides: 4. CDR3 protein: CASSLGTGGNYEQYF. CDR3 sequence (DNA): TGTGCCAGCAGCTTGGGGACAGGGGGGAACTACGAGCAGTACTTC.

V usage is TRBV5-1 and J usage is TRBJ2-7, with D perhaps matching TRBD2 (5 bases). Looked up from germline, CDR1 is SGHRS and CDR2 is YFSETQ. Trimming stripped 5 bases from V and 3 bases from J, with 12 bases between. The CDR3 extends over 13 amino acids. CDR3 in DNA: TGCGCCAGCAGGGTTAGCGCTATCTACGAGCAGTACTTC. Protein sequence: CASRVSAIYEQYF.

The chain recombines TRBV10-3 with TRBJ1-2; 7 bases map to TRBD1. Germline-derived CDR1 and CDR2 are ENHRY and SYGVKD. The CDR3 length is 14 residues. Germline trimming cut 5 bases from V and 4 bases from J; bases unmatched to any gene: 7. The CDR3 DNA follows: TGTGCCATCAGTATTGGGACAGCGCCCTATGGCTACACCTTC. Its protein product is CAISIGTAPYGYTF.

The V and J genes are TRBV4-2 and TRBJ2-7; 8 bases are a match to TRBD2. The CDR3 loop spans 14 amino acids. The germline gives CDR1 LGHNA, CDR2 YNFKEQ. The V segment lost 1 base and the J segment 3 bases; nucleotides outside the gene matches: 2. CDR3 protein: CASSQGTSGYEQYF. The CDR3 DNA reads TGTGCCAGCAGCCAAGGAACTAGCGGCTACGAGCAGTACTTC.

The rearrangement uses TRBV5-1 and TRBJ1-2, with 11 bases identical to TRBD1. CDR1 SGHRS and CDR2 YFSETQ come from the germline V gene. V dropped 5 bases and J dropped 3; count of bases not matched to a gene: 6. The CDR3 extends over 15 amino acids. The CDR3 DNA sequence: TGCGCCAGCAGGTCCGGGACAGGGGGATACTATGGCTACACCTTC. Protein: CASRSGTGGYYGYTF.

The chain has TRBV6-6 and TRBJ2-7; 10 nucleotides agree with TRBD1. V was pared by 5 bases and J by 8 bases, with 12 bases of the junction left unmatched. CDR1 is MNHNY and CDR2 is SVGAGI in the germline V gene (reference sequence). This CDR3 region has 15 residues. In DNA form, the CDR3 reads TGTGCCAGCAGTACCCTCGGGACAGGGGCCGACAAGCAGTACTTC. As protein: CASSTLGTGADKQYF.

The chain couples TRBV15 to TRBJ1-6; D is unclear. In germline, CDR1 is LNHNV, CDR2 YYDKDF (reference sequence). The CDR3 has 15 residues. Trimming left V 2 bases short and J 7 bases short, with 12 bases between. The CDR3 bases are TGTGCCACCAGCAGATCAATGGCCAACAATTCACCCCTCCACTTT. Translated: CATSRSMANNSPLHF.

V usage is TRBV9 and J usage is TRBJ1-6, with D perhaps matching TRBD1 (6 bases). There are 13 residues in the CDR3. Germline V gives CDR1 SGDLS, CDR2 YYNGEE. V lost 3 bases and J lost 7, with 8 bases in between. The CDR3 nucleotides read TGTGCCAGCAGCGCTGGACAGAATTCACCCCTCCACTTT. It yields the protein CASSAGQNSPLHF. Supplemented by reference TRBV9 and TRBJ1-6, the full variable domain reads DSGVTQTPKHLITATGQRVTLRCSPRSGDLSVYWYQQSLDQGLQFLIQYYNGEERAKGNILERFSAQQFPDLHSELNLSSLELGDSALYFCASSAGQNSPLHFGNGTRLTVT.

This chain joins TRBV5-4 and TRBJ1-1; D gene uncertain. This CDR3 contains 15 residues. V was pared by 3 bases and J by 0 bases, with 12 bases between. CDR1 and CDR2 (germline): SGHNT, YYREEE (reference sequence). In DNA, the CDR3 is TGTGCCAGCAGCTCACCCAAGGACTTGAACACTGAAGCTTTCTTT. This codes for CASSSPKDLNTEAFF.

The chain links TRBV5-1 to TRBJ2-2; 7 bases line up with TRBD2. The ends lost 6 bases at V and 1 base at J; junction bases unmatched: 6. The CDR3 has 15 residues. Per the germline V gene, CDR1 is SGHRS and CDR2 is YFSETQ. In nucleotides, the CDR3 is TGCGCCAGCAAAAAGGGCGGGAGGAACACCGGGGAGCTGTTTTTT. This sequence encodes CASKKGGRNTGELFF. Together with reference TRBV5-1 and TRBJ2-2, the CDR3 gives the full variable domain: KAGVTQTPRYLIKTRGQQVTLSCSPISGHRSVSWYQQTPGQGLQFLFEYFSETQRNKGNFPGRFSGRQFSNSRSEMNVSTLELGDSALYLCASKKGGRNTGELFFGEGSRLTVL.

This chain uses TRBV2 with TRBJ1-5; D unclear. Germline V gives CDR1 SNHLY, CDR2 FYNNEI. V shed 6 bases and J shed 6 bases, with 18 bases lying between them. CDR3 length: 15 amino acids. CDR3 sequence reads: CASRSTTAAGQPQHF. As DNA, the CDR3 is TGTGCCAGCAGGTCGACAACAGCGGCGGGTCAGCCCCAGCATTTT.

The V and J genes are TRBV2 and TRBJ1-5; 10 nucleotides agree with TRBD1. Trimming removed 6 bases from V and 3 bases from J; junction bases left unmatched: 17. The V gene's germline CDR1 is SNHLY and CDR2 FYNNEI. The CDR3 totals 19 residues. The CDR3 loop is CASSSRSRDRGLNNQPQHF. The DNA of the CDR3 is TGTGCCAGCAGCTCGAGAAGCCGGGACAGGGGATTGAACAATCAGCCCCAGCATTTT.

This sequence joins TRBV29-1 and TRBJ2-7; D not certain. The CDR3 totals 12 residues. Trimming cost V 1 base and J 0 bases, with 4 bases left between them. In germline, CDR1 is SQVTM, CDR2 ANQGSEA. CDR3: CSVEVASYEQYF. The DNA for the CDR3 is TGCAGCGTTGAAGTGGCCTCCTACGAGCAGTACTTC.

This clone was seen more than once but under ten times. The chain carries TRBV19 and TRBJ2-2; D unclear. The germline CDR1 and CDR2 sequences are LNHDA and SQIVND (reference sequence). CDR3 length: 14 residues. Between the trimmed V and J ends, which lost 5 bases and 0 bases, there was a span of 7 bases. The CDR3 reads CASSAAPNTGELFF. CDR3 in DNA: TGTGCCAGTAGTGCGGCCCCGAACACCGGGGAGCTGTTTTTT.

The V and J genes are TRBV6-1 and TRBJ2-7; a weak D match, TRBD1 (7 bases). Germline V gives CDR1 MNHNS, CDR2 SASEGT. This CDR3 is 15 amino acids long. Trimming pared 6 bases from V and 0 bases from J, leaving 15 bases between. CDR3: CASRGLTGSSYEQYF. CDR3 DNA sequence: TGTGCCAGCAGGGGACTGACAGGGAGCTCCTACGAGCAGTACTTC.

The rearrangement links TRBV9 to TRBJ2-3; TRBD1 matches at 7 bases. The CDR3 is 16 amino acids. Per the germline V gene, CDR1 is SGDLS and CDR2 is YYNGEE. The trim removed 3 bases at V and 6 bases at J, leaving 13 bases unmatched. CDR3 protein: CASSDDGQAILDTQYF. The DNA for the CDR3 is TGTGCCAGCAGCGACGACGGACAGGCGATCTTGGATACGCAGTATTTT.

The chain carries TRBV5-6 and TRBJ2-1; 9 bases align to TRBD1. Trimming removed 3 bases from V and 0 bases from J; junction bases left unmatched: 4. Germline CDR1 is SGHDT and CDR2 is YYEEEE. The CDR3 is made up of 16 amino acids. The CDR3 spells CASSSLTGGSYNEQFF. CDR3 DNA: TGTGCCAGCAGCTCACTGACAGGGGGCTCCTACAATGAGCAGTTCTTC.

This chain's CDR3 is CASSISGFTDTQYF. CDR3 coding DNA: TGTGCCAGTAGTATATCAGGGTTCACAGATACGCAGTATTTT. The J gene is TRBJ2-3, the V gene TRBV19; tentatively, D is TRBD1 (5 bases). CDR1 and CDR2 from the germline V gene are LNHDA and SQIVND (reference sequence). V dropped 2 bases and J dropped 2 bases, with 8 bases sitting between them. The CDR3 totals 14 residues.

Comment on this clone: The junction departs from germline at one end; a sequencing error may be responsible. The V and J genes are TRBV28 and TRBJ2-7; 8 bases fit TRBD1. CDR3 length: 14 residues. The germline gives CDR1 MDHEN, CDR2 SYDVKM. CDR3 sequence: CASSLQGAPYGQYF. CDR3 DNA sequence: TGTGCCAGCAGTTTGCAGGGGGCGCCGTACGGGCAGTACTTC.

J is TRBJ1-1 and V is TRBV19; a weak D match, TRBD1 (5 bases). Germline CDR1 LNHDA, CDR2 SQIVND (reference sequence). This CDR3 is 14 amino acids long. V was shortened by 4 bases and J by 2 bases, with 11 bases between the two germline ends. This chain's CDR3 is CASSTDQGNTEAFF. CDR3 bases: TGTGCCAGTAGTACCGATCAGGGTAACACTGAAGCTTTCTTT.

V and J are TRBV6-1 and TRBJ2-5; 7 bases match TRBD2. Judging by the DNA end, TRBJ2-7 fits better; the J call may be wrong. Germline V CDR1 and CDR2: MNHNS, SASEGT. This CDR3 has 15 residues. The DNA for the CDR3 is TGTGCCAGCAGTGAAAGCGGGGTCCGGGCCTACGAGCAGTACTTC. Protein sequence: CASSESGVRAYEQYF.

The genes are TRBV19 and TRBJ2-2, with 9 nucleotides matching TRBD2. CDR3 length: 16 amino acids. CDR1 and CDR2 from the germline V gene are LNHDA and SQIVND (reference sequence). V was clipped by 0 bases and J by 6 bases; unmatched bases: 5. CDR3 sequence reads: CASSIEVAGAPGELFF. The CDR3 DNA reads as TGTGCCAGTAGTATAGAAGTAGCGGGGGCCCCCGGGGAGCTGTTTTTT.

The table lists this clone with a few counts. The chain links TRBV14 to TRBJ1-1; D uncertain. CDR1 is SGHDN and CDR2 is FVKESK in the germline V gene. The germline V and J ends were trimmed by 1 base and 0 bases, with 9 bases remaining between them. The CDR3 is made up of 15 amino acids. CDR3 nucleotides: TGTGCCAGCAGCCAAGGTGATGGGCTGAACACTGAAGCTTTCTTT. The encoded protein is CASSQGDGLNTEAFF.

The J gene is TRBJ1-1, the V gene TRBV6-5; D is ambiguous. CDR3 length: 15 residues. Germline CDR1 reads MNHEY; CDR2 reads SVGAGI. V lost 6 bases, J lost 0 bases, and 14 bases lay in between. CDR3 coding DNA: TGTGCCAGCAGCCCTCCCCTGGGAGTGAACACTGAAGCTTTCTTT. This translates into CASSPPLGVNTEAFF.

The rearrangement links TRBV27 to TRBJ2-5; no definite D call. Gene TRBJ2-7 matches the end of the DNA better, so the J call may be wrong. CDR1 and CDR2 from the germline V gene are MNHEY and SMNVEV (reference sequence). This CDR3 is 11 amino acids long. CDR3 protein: CASSYLYEQYF. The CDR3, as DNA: TGTGCCAGCAGTTATCTATACGAGCAGTACTTC.

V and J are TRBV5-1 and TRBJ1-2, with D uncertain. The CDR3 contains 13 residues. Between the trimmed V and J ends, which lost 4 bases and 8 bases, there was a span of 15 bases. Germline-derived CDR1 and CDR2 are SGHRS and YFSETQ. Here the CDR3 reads CASSLGGLEGYTF. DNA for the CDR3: TGCGCCAGCAGCCTGGGCGGGTTGGAGGGCTACACCTTC.